This section outlines one T cell receptor (beta chain) sequence together with its context. The data belong to a study of T cell changes during pregnancy in multiple sclerosis. Only in-frame clones appear in the TCRdb table, and some are missing; sequencing was by immunoSEQ multiplex PCR. Among about 40,000 clones listed, about 91% were seen once. The CDR3 is made up of 15 amino acids. Germline V gene lookup returns CDR1 SGHNT and CDR2 YYREEE (reference sequence). With 0 bases removed from V and 6 bases from J, the gap between germline ends came to 12 bases. The sequences come from CD8+ T cells from peripheral blood mononuclear cells, collected before pregnancy. This sequence joins TRBV5-4 and TRBJ1-4; tentative D call: TRBD1 (5 bases). The TCR comes from a female donor with multiple sclerosis, enrolled in a pregnancy study. CDR3 DNA sequence: TGTGCCAGCAGCTTGGCCCCGGGGGTCTATGAAAAACTGTTTTTT. It is translated as CASSLAPGVYEKLFF.